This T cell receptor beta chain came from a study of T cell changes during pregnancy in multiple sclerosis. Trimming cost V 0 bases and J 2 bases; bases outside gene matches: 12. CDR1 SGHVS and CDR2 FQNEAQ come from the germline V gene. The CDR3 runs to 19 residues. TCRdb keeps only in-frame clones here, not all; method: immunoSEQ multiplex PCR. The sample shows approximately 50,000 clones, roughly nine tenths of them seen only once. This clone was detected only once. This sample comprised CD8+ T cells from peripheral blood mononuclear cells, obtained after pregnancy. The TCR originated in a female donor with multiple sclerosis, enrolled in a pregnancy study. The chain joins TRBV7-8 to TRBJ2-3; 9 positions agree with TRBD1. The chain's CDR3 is CASSLAWGLTGGNTDTQYF. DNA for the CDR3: TGTGCCAGCAGCTTAGCGTGGGGACTGACAGGGGGGAACACAGATACGCAGTATTTT.